The rows below give T cell receptor beta chains drawn from one sample of a study of early T cells in non-severe SARS-CoV-2 infection. TCRdb fed the 5' RACE reads into MiXCR, producing one record per CDR3 protein. The data show about 53,000 distinct CDR3 sequences, roughly 12% seen once. This material consisted of whole blood, taken at baseline. The receptor set was obtained from an adult who was a healthcare worker with PCR-confirmed SARS-CoV-2 infection or an uninfected control (not recorded which). The CDR3 runs from the conserved cysteine through the conserved F or W. Each record gives: D gene, J gene, clone size, V gene, CDR3 DNA, CDR3 protein. A D gene is named only where the DNA matches it firmly. The size entry is marked missing in some rows and otherwise reads once, few, many or a size class.

D gene: -
J gene: TRBJ2-7
clone size: few
V gene: TRBV6-1
CDR3 DNA: TGTGCCAGCAGTGAATCGGGGAACGAGCAGTACTTC
CDR3 protein: CASSESGNEQYF

D gene: -
J gene: TRBJ2-7
clone size: -
V gene: TRBV10-3
CDR3 DNA: TGTGCCATCAGTGAGGGGGGAAACCACGAGCAGTACTTC
CDR3 protein: CAISEGGNHEQYF

D gene: -
J gene: TRBJ2-2
clone size: many
V gene: TRBV20-1
CDR3 DNA: TGCAGTGCTAGTGTTGGAGGGAGGGGGACCGGGGAGCTGTTTTTT
CDR3 protein: CSASVGGRGTGELFF

D gene: -
J gene: TRBJ2-2
clone size: -
V gene: TRBV11-2
CDR3 DNA: TGTGCCAGCAGCTTAATTAACCAGTACACCGGGGAGCTGTTTTTT
CDR3 protein: CASSLINQYTGELFF

D gene: -
J gene: TRBJ2-7
clone size: many
V gene: TRBV11-2
CDR3 DNA: TGTGCCAGCAGCCCACCGACTCAACCTAGCACATACGAGCAGTACTTC
CDR3 protein: CASSPPTQPSTYEQYF

D gene: -
J gene: TRBJ1-2
clone size: few
V gene: TRBV6-2/TRBV6-3
CDR3 DNA: TGTGCCAGCAGTGGGGGCCGGGATATCTATGGCTACACCTTC
CDR3 protein: CASSGGRDIYGYTF

D gene: TRBD1
J gene: TRBJ1-5
clone size: few
V gene: TRBV12-3/TRBV12-4
CDR3 DNA: TGTGCCAGCAGTGACGACAGGGGCAGTCGCAATCAGCCCCAGCATTTT
CDR3 protein: CASSDDRGSRNQPQHF

D gene: -
J gene: TRBJ1-5
clone size: many
V gene: TRBV19
CDR3 DNA: TGTGCCAGTAGTATAGGAGACGGGCGCAGGAATCAGCCCCAGCATTTT
CDR3 protein: CASSIGDGRRNQPQHF

D gene: -
J gene: TRBJ1-6
clone size: many
V gene: TRBV28
CDR3 DNA: TGTGCCAGCACCAAGCCCAGGGGTAGTAATTCACCCCTCCACTTT
CDR3 protein: CASTKPRGSNSPLHF

D gene: -
J gene: TRBJ2-1
clone size: -
V gene: TRBV7-2
CDR3 DNA: TGTGCCAGCAGCCTCGTAAGGGTACCAGGGGTCAGGAATGAGCAGTTCTTC
CDR3 protein: CASSLVRVPGVRNEQFF

D gene: TRBD1
J gene: TRBJ1-1
clone size: many
V gene: TRBV28
CDR3 DNA: TGTGCCAGCAGGGTATGGACAGGGAGACTCGAAGCTTTCTTT
CDR3 protein: CASRVWTGRLEAFF

D gene: -
J gene: TRBJ1-6
clone size: few
V gene: TRBV7-2
CDR3 DNA: TGTGCCAGCAAATCCGGGCCTCCCTATAATTCACCCCTCCACTTT
CDR3 protein: CASKSGPPYNSPLHF

D gene: TRBD2
J gene: TRBJ2-3
clone size: -
V gene: TRBV27
CDR3 DNA: TGTGCCAGCCGTACTGAAGGGAGGGCAGATACGCAGTATTTT
CDR3 protein: CASRTEGRADTQYF

D gene: TRBD2
J gene: TRBJ2-7
clone size: few
V gene: TRBV7-2
CDR3 DNA: TGTGCCAGCAGCTTAGGGCCAGCGGGGAACTACGAGCAGTACTTC
CDR3 protein: CASSLGPAGNYEQYF

D gene: -
J gene: TRBJ2-4
clone size: -
V gene: TRBV21-1
CDR3 DNA: TGTGCCAGCAGCATGGGTGCGGGAGGTACCCTAGCCAAAAACATTCAGTACTTC
CDR3 protein: CASSMGAGGTLAKNIQYF

D gene: -
J gene: TRBJ2-7
clone size: few
V gene: TRBV29-1
CDR3 DNA: TGCAGCGCGCAACGCCTGGACTTTAGCCCTGGCGAGCAGTACTTC
CDR3 protein: CSAQRLDFSPGEQYF

D gene: -
J gene: TRBJ2-3
clone size: medium-sized
V gene: TRBV2
CDR3 DNA: TGTGCCAGCAGCGTCACAGATACGCAGTATTTT
CDR3 protein: CASSVTDTQYF

D gene: -
J gene: TRBJ2-1
clone size: many
V gene: TRBV7-3
CDR3 DNA: TGTGCCAGCAGCTTGGGGACTGCATCTCGGGGCGAGCAGTTCTTC
CDR3 protein: CASSLGTASRGEQFF

D gene: TRBD2
J gene: TRBJ2-2
clone size: -
V gene: TRBV11-2
CDR3 DNA: TGTGCCAGCAGCCCATCGACTAGCGGGAGATCCTCCGGGGAGCTGTTTTTT
CDR3 protein: CASSPSTSGRSSGELFF

D gene: -
J gene: TRBJ1-2
clone size: many
V gene: TRBV18
CDR3 DNA: TGTGCCAGCTCACCGCAAGACCGGGCGTCAGATGGCTACACCTTC
CDR3 protein: CASSPQDRASDGYTF

D gene: -
J gene: TRBJ2-7
clone size: few
V gene: TRBV3-1
CDR3 DNA: TGTGCCAGCAGCCTCCAAAATAAAAACGAGCAGTACTTC
CDR3 protein: CASSLQNKNEQYF

D gene: TRBD2
J gene: TRBJ2-1
clone size: few
V gene: TRBV18
CDR3 DNA: TGTGCCAGCTCACCAAACAGGGTCCTAGCGGGAACCAATGAGCAGTTCTTC
CDR3 protein: CASSPNRVLAGTNEQFF

D gene: -
J gene: TRBJ2-7
clone size: many
V gene: TRBV20-1
CDR3 DNA: TGCAGTGCTAGAGATAGCAGCCTGGGAGTATTCGCCTACGAGCAGTACTTC
CDR3 protein: CSARDSSLGVFAYEQYF

D gene: TRBD1
J gene: TRBJ1-4
clone size: -
V gene: TRBV6-5
CDR3 DNA: TGTGCCAGCAGTTCGGACAGGAGGGAAAAACTGTTTTTT
CDR3 protein: CASSSDRREKLFF

D gene: -
J gene: TRBJ1-2
clone size: many
V gene: TRBV6-5
CDR3 DNA: TGTGCCAGCAGTTACAGGTCCTCCACCTATGGCTACACCTTC
CDR3 protein: CASSYRSSTYGYTF

D gene: -
J gene: TRBJ2-1
clone size: few
V gene: TRBV10-2
CDR3 DNA: TGCGCCAGCAGTGAGTTGGAGGGGGCGAGTTTCAATGAGCAGTTCTTC
CDR3 protein: CASSELEGASFNEQFF

D gene: TRBD2
J gene: TRBJ2-1
clone size: medium-sized
V gene: TRBV20-1
CDR3 DNA: TGCAGTTCTAGACTAGCGGAGTTTGTGACTGAGCAGTTCTTC
CDR3 protein: CSSRLAEFVTEQFF

D gene: TRBD1
J gene: TRBJ2-1
clone size: few
V gene: TRBV10-1
CDR3 DNA: TGCGCCAGCAGCTACGCGCCGGGACAGGGGTACAATGAGCAGTTCTTC
CDR3 protein: CASSYAPGQGYNEQFF

D gene: -
J gene: TRBJ1-5
clone size: few
V gene: TRBV28
CDR3 DNA: TGTGCCAGCAGTCAGCTATCCCGGATCCTCTCTTCGAGGCCCCAGCATTTT
CDR3 protein: CASSQLSRILSSRPQHF